This entry describes one T cell receptor (beta chain). The antigen is not known. The germline gives CDR1 SGDLS, CDR2 YYNGEE. The V segment lost 6 bases and the J segment 7 bases; nucleotides outside the gene matches: 17. The length of the CDR3 is 16 residues. These data come from a study of T cells in Graves' hyperthyroidism and ophthalmopathy. General observations from the study: Most clonotypes expanded in thyroid above 0.001 were likewise present in blood.

Patients with uncontrolled infections, other autoimmune diseases, pregnancy or lactation were excluded. Researchers took RNA transcripts and amplified the TCR beta CDR3 regions from them. First-round RT-PCR of the TCR CDR3 relied on the HTBI primer set. TCRdb reprocessed the multiplex PCR reads with MiXCR, giving one entry per CDR3 protein. The sample shows roughly 580,000 distinct CDR3 sequences, 40% to 55% of them seen only once. The sequencing input was peripheral blood or thyroid tissue (not recorded which). This rearrangement joins TRBV9 to TRBJ2-7, with 9 nucleotides matching TRBD1. The sequence was collected from a young woman with Graves' hyperthyroidism. The CDR3 here is CASTPTSGTGLWEQYF. CDR3 coding DNA: TGTGCCAGCACTCCCACATCTGGGACAGGGTTATGGGAGCAGTACTTC.